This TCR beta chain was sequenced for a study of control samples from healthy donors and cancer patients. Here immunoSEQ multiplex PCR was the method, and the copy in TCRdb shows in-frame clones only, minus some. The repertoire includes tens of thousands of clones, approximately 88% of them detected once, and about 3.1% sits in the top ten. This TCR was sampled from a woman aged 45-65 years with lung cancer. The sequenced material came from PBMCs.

For the CDR3, the DNA is TGTGCCAGCAGTGTCTGGGACAGGGCTCACGAGCAGTACTTC. Translated, it gives CASSVWDRAHEQYF. The V call is TRBV28, the J call TRBJ2-7; 9 nucleotides agree with TRBD1. The CDR3 loop spans 14 amino acids. Germline V gene lookup returns CDR1 MDHEN and CDR2 SYDVKM. The trim removed 5 bases at V and 5 bases at J, leaving 7 bases unmatched.